These 30 T cell receptor beta chains were all obtained from the same sample, sequenced in a study of T cell responses to AZD1222 COVID-19 vaccine. Clones were read by immunoSEQ multiplex PCR, and TCRdb kept only the in-frame ones, dropping some. This sample has 95,000 to 110,000 clones, with 87% found just once. Sequencing used peripheral blood, obtained 28 days after the second AZD1222 dose. The receptors originated from an adult who received the AZD1222 COVID-19 vaccine.

In this sample, this clone turned up once. V usage is TRBV11-2 and J usage is TRBJ2-1; 7 nucleotides align to TRBD2. Germline V CDR1 and CDR2: SGHAT, FQNNGV. J gave up 4 bases and V 0 bases, and 9 bases lay outside the gene matches. The CDR3 is 17 amino acids. DNA for the CDR3: TGTGCCAGCAGCTTAGATCCACCGGGGGGTTTTTACAATGAGCAGTTCTTC. Its translation is CASSLDPPGGFYNEQFF.

The V call is TRBV4-2, the J call TRBJ2-1; D not certain. The V gene lost 1 base and the J gene lost 6 bases, with 7 bases spanning the gap. Germline CDR1 LGHNA, CDR2 YNFKEQ. The CDR3 is 13 residues long. The CDR3 protein is CASSQVTLNEQFF. In DNA form, the CDR3 reads TGTGCCAGCAGCCAAGTAACCCTCAATGAGCAGTTCTTC.

The V gene is TRBV6-2 or TRBV6-3, the J gene TRBJ2-7; tentatively, D is TRBD1 (6 bases). Trimming took 2 bases from V and 7 from J, leaving 15 bases between them. The length of the CDR3 is 14 residues. Germline CDR1 MNHEY, CDR2 SVGEGT. The CDR3, as DNA: TGTGCCAGCAGTTACCGGACAGTTTCCCTGGAGCAGTACTTC. Protein: CASSYRTVSLEQYF.

The V gene is TRBV5-1, the J gene TRBJ1-5, with no clear D. The V end lost 0 bases, the J end lost 4 bases, and 11 bases lay between the germline ends. Germline V CDR1 and CDR2: SGHRS, YFSETQ. The CDR3 spans 15 residues. Here the CDR3 DNA reads TGCGCCAGCAGCTTGGAAGGGCTCTGGAATCAGCCCCAGCATTTT. Translation gives CASSLEGLWNQPQHF.

The CDR3 coding sequence is TGTGCCAGCAGTTGGGCCGGATCCTACGAGCAGTACTTC. It codes for CASSWAGSYEQYF. The chain is built from TRBV6-2 or TRBV6-3 and TRBJ2-7; D not resolved. Germline V gives CDR1 MNHEY, CDR2 SVGEGT. The CDR3 sequence is 13 residues long. V was trimmed by 4 bases and J by 1 base, leaving 8 bases between them.

This clone came up once. V gene TRBV7-8 combines with J gene TRBJ1-1; 7 bases are shared with TRBD1. There are 16 residues in the CDR3. V lost 4 bases and J lost 4; bases outside the gene matches: 12. CDR1 and CDR2 from the germline V gene are SGHVS and FQNEAQ. The DNA of the CDR3 is TGTGCCAGCAGCTCCCAAGACAGGGAGTGGGGCACTGAAGCTTTCTTT. It encodes CASSSQDREWGTEAFF.

The J gene is TRBJ2-5, the V gene TRBV27, with 11 bases identical to TRBD1. The germline V gene encodes CDR1 MNHEY and CDR2 SMNVEV (reference sequence). CDR3 length: 15 amino acids. The V gene end was trimmed by 6 bases and the J gene end by 4 bases; junction bases not matched to a gene: 7. DNA of the CDR3: TGTGCCAGCAGAGAAAGGGGACAGGGGGGAGAGACCCAGTACTTC. Translation: CASRERGQGGETQYF.

The V and J genes are TRBV6-4 and TRBJ2-5, with 10 bases fitting TRBD2. Germline V gene sequence: CDR1 MRHNA, CDR2 SNTAGT. The CDR3 sequence is 15 residues long. After removal of 3 bases from V and 2 bases from J, the junction contained 3 bases not matched to a gene. CDR3 amino acids: CASSEAGGSQETQYF. The CDR3 DNA follows: TGTGCCAGCAGTGAAGCGGGGGGGTCGCAAGAGACCCAGTACTTC.

V usage is TRBV4-1 and J usage is TRBJ2-7; D might be TRBD1 (6 bases). V gave up 3 bases and J gave up 3 bases, with 12 bases separating them. This CDR3 region has 14 residues. Germline CDR1 is MGHRA and CDR2 is YSYEKL. The CDR3 nucleotides are TGCGCCAGCAGCCAGGTGGGACAAAACTACGAGCAGTACTTC. Translated, it gives CASSQVGQNYEQYF.

The chain is built from TRBV7-9 and TRBJ1-5; 9 positions agree with TRBD1. Per the germline V gene, CDR1 is SEHNR and CDR2 is FQNEAQ (reference sequence). Germline trimming cut 5 bases from V and 1 base from J; bases unmatched to any gene: 3. The CDR3 is made up of 15 amino acids. The CDR3 sequence is CASSNDRGSNQPQHF. The CDR3, as DNA: TGTGCCAGCAGCAACGACAGGGGGAGCAATCAGCCCCAGCATTTT. Using reference TRBV7-9 and TRBJ1-5 for the parts outside the CDR3, the full variable domain is DTGVSQNPRHKITKRGQNVTFRCDPISEHNRLYWYRQTLGQGPEFLTYFQNEAQLEKSRLLSDRFSAERPKGSFSTLEIQRTEQGDSAMYLCASSNDRGSNQPQHFGDGTRLSIL.

Here the CDR3 DNA reads TGCGCCAGCAGCCAAGGCAGGGACGGAGCGCAGTACTTC. Its translation is CASSQGRDGAQYF. The rearrangement uses TRBV4-3 and TRBJ2-7; either TRBD1 or TRBD2 may fit D (5 bases each). The germline V and J ends were trimmed by 1 base and 9 bases, with 13 bases remaining between them. Germline values: CDR1 LGHNA, CDR2 YSLEER. This CDR3 contains 13 residues.

The J gene is TRBJ2-2, the V gene TRBV5-1; 7 bases line up with TRBD2. V was pared by 7 bases and J by 5 bases, with 2 bases of the junction left unmatched. Looked up from germline, CDR1 is SGHRS and CDR2 is YFSETQ. The CDR3 is made up of 12 amino acids. DNA for the CDR3: TGCGCCAGCCTGGGAGGGACCGGGGAGCTGTTTTTT. Protein: CASLGGTGELFF.

The genes are TRBV24-1 and TRBJ2-1; D may be TRBD2 (7 bases). Germline loops: CDR1 KGHDR, CDR2 SFDVKD. The CDR3 totals 16 residues. The germline V and J ends were trimmed by 0 bases and 8 bases, with 16 bases remaining between them. The CDR3 DNA reads as TGTGCCACCAGTGATTTGCAAACGGGGGGCCGGGATGAGCAGTTCTTC. It specifies CATSDLQTGGRDEQFF.

This chain uses TRBV7-2 with TRBJ2-3, with D maybe TRBD2 (6 bases). CDR1 and CDR2 from the germline V gene are SGHTA and FQGNSA. This CDR3 comprises 16 residues. The V end was cut by 1 base, the J end by 6 bases, with 17 bases between. The CDR3 sequence: CASSLGDFPMGDTQYF. CDR3 bases: TGTGCCAGCAGCTTAGGGGACTTTCCCATGGGTGATACGCAGTATTTT.

The chain carries TRBV4-1 and TRBJ1-4; D is ambiguous. This CDR3 is built from 12 residues. The germline V gene encodes CDR1 MGHRA and CDR2 YSYEKL. Trimming took 4 bases from V and 6 from J, leaving 6 bases between them. The CDR3 DNA follows: TGCGCCAGCAGCCTACCTTATGAAAAACTGTTTTTT. It yields the protein CASSLPYEKLFF.

The rearrangement uses TRBV28 and TRBJ2-7; D gene uncertain. The V end was cut by 7 bases, the J end by 0 bases, with 10 bases between. The V gene's germline CDR1 is MDHEN and CDR2 SYDVKM. The CDR3 totals 13 residues. The CDR3 protein is CASIGPISYEQYF. CDR3 coding DNA: TGTGCCAGCATAGGCCCTATCTCCTACGAGCAGTACTTC.

A single count supports this clone. Written as DNA, the CDR3 is TGTGCCAGCTCACAGTCAGGGGCCCGTAATCAGCCCCAGCATTTT. Translation: CASSQSGARNQPQHF. The rearrangement links TRBV18 to TRBJ1-5; D possibly corresponds to TRBD1 (6 bases). This CDR3 spans 15 amino acids. The V gene's germline CDR1 is KGHSH and CDR2 LQKENI. The ends were cut back, 4 bases at V and 4 bases at J, with 14 bases in the middle. Filled out from reference TRBV18 and TRBJ1-5, the complete variable domain reads NAGVMQNPRHLVRRRGQEARLRCSPMKGHSHVYWYRQLPEEGLKFMVYLQKENIIDESGMPKERFSAEFPKEGPSILRIQQVVRGDSAAYFCASSQSGARNQPQHFGDGTRLSIL.

The gene calls are TRBV3-1 (or the pseudogene TRBV3-2) and TRBJ2-5, with TRBD2 matching over 7 bases. Germline V CDR1 and CDR2: LGHDT, YNNKEL (reference sequence). The V gene end was trimmed by 5 bases and the J gene end by 4 bases; junction bases not matched to a gene: 1. This CDR3 is built from 12 residues. As DNA, the CDR3 is TGTGCCAGCAGCGGGGGGGTAGAGACCCAGTACTTC. This translates into CASSGGVETQYF.

The chain links TRBV6-1 to TRBJ1-4; the D is unclear. V was shortened by 3 bases and J by 2 bases, with 10 bases between the two germline ends. Germline V gene lookup returns CDR1 MNHNS and CDR2 SASEGT. The CDR3 sequence is 15 residues long. For the CDR3, the DNA is TGTGCCAGCAGTGACCGAGACCGGACTAATGAAAAACTGTTTTTT. It encodes CASSDRDRTNEKLFF.

The rearrangement joins TRBV4-1 to TRBJ2-7, with D tentatively TRBD1 (7 bases). CDR1 MGHRA and CDR2 YSYEKL come from the germline V gene. The CDR3 length is 14 residues. Between the trimmed V and J ends, which lost 4 bases and 4 bases, there was a span of 14 bases. CDR3 coding DNA: TGCGCCAGCAGCCTCGGCAGGGGGGAATACGAGCAGTACTTC. The encoded protein is CASSLGRGEYEQYF.

V usage is TRBV11-2 and J usage is TRBJ2-5; the match to TRBD2 covers 11 bases. CDR1 and CDR2 from the germline V gene are SGHAT and FQNNGV. The V segment lost 4 bases and the J segment 2 bases; nucleotides outside the gene matches: 9. The CDR3 is 17 amino acids. This CDR3 reads CASSSGLAGRVQETQYF. As DNA, the CDR3 is TGTGCCAGCAGCTCCGGACTAGCGGGCCGCGTTCAAGAGACCCAGTACTTC.

This chain joins TRBV3-1 (or the pseudogene TRBV3-2) and TRBJ2-1; 9 bases are a match to TRBD1. Germline loops: CDR1 LGHDT, CDR2 YNNKEL (reference sequence). The CDR3 is made up of 15 amino acids. J was trimmed by 4 bases and V by 3 bases; bases with no gene match: 4. CDR3 sequence reads: CASSQWDRVYNEQFF. CDR3 nucleotides: TGTGCCAGCAGCCAGTGGGACAGGGTGTACAATGAGCAGTTCTTC.

The chain links TRBV4-3 to TRBJ1-2; 9 bases are shared with TRBD1. From germline, CDR1 is LGHNA and CDR2 YSLEER. V lost 3 bases and J lost 4; bases outside the gene matches: 9. This CDR3 spans 16 amino acids. CDR3 nucleotides: TGCGCCAGCAGCCACTCGGGGACAGGGACGGTCTATGGCTACACCTTC. This gives the protein CASSHSGTGTVYGYTF.

The chain links TRBV6-5 to TRBJ1-4, with a possible D match to TRBD1 (5 bases). CDR3 length: 15 residues. Germline CDR1 reads MNHEY; CDR2 reads SVGAGI. Trimming cost V 0 bases and J 7 bases, with 12 bases left between them. The CDR3 protein is CASSYSGGIGEKLFF. The CDR3 nucleotides read TGTGCCAGCAGTTACTCGGGGGGGATCGGTGAAAAACTGTTTTTT.

The chain joins TRBV3-1 (or the pseudogene TRBV3-2) to TRBJ2-7; possibly TRBD1 for D (5 bases). The CDR3 is 14 residues long. CDR1 and CDR2 (germline): LGHDT, YNNKEL (reference sequence). Trimming left V 1 base short and J 0 bases short, with 7 bases between. Here the CDR3 reads CASSQGTTSYEQYF. Here the CDR3 DNA reads TGTGCCAGCAGCCAAGGGACAACCTCCTACGAGCAGTACTTC.

This chain uses TRBV2 with TRBJ1-4; 8 positions agree with TRBD1. Germline V lookup: CDR1 SNHLY, CDR2 FYNNEI. The CDR3 is 16 amino acids. The V segment lost 6 bases and the J segment 4 bases; nucleotides outside the gene matches: 10. The CDR3: CASRPGTGGVNEKLFF. Here the CDR3 DNA reads TGTGCCAGCAGACCCGGGACAGGAGGGGTTAATGAAAAACTGTTTTTT. Based on the CDR3 plus reference TRBV2 and TRBJ1-4, the full variable domain is EPEVTQTPSHQVTQMGQEVILRCVPISNHLYFYWYRQILGQKVEFLVSFYNNEISEKSEIFDDQFSVERPDGSNFTLKIRSTKLEDSAMYFCASRPGTGGVNEKLFFGSGTQLSVL.

The chain is built from TRBV18 and TRBJ2-2; D is unclear. Germline CDR1 is KGHSH and CDR2 is LQKENI. CDR3 length: 15 residues. The V and J ends lost 0 bases and 5 bases respectively, with 10 bases between them. The CDR3 nucleotides are TGTGCCAGCTCACCACCCCCAACAGTGACCGGGGAGCTGTTTTTT. Translated: CASSPPPTVTGELFF.

This clone was seen just once. The rearrangement joins TRBV5-1 to TRBJ2-7; 8 bases map to TRBD2. From germline, CDR1 is SGHRS and CDR2 YFSETQ. J lost 5 bases, V lost 6 bases, and 10 bases had no gene match. The CDR3 extends over 14 amino acids. CDR3 protein: CASTTGGAVDEQYF. Written as DNA, the CDR3 is TGCGCCAGCACCACCGGGGGGGCTGTCGACGAGCAGTACTTC.

A few counts support this clone. The rearrangement joins TRBV6-5 to TRBJ2-1; the match to TRBD2 covers 8 bases. Trimming took 5 bases from V and 12 from J; bases not matched to a gene: 15. Germline-derived CDR1 and CDR2 are MNHEY and SVGAGI. The CDR3 has 15 amino acids. This CDR3 is CASSQPGLGVTGQFF. The CDR3 region has the DNA TGTGCCAGCAGTCAGCCGGGACTAGGAGTAACGGGGCAGTTCTTC.

This chain links TRBV5-1 with TRBJ2-3; D may be TRBD2 (5 bases). CDR1 is SGHRS and CDR2 is YFSETQ in the germline V gene. CDR3 size: 16 residues. Trimming removed 0 bases at V and 0 bases at J, with 11 bases between. The CDR3 nucleotides read TGCGCCAGCAGCTTGGGGATCGGGATAAGCACAGATACGCAGTATTTT. Amino acids: CASSLGIGISTDTQYF.